This T cell receptor beta chain originates from a study of blood T cells in healthy people across ages. The use of a sample-barcoded 5' primer and a J-beta primer mix characterized a second PCR of about 6 to 12 cycles. In TCRdb, the 5' RACE reads were re-called with MiXCR into one record per CDR3 protein. The data show roughly 2 million distinct CDR3 sequences, roughly 49% seen once. This clonotype appeared a few times. Material for sequencing was blood. This clonotype was obtained from a woman between 40 and 50 years old in good health.

The CDR3 DNA is TGTGCCAGCAGTCTACAGGCTGGCAGCAATCAGCCCCAGCATTTT. Its translation: CASSLQAGSNQPQHF. The chain carries TRBV6-6 and TRBJ1-5; maybe TRBD1 (5 bases). V gave up 5 bases and J gave up 1 base, with 12 bases separating them. Germline V gives CDR1 MNHNY, CDR2 SVGAGI (reference sequence). The CDR3 has 15 amino acids.